The present entry profiles one T cell receptor (beta chain) with its context. This sample is part of a study of shared clonotypes between healthy human individuals. CDR1 MNHEY and CDR2 SMNVEV come from the germline V gene (reference sequence). The CDR3 runs 15 residues. J lost 4 bases, V lost 6 bases, and 9 bases had no gene match. Naive CD8 cells lacked CD45RO, underwent positive selection for CCR7 and left out terminally differentiated effector memory CD45RA+ cells. Data came from immunoSEQ multiplex PCR; TCRdb stores just in-frame clones and leaves some out. The sample has millions of clones, about 95% seen once.

The origin of this receptor is a man aged 18 to 29 in good health. The gene calls are TRBV27 and TRBJ2-7; TRBD1 agrees at 10 bases. The sequenced material came from naive CD8+ T cells sorted from blood. CDR3 sequence (DNA): TGTGCCAGCAGCCATATCGGGACAGGGGTTTACGAGCAGTACTTC. Translating it yields CASSHIGTGVYEQYF.